Below, 3 T cell receptor beta chains from the same sample are listed, as sequenced in a study of regulatory T cells in long-lasting Graves disease. Regarding time point: newly diagnosed GD, antithyroid drugs for less than 3 months. The TCR library was prepared using RNA isolated from PBMCs. Combining iRepertoire HTBI primers with Arm-PCR of CDR3 regions, the authors built TCR beta libraries. TCRdb re-called the multiplex PCR reads through MiXCR, storing one row per CDR3 protein. There are 250,000 or so distinct CDR3 sequences in the sample; 20% to 25% occur only once, and roughly 14% lies in the top ten. Sequenced material: peripheral blood mononuclear cells (PBMCs), taken at new diagnosis, from a patient treated with antithyroid drugs. These receptors were collected from a female donor with Graves disease.

The table lists this clonotype with a few counts. This clone may be a read error of a much larger clone one base away. The CDR3 DNA sequence: TGTGCCGGCAGCCCGACTAGCGGGGGTCATGAGCAGTTCTTC. It specifies CAGSPTSGGHEQFF. The gene calls are TRBV11-2 and TRBJ2-5, with TRBD2 matching over 12 bases. The DNA end is a closer match to TRBJ2-1, so the J assignment may be wrong. The CDR3 has 14 residues. Germline V CDR1 and CDR2: SGHAT, FQNNGV.

Turning to this clonotype: One end of the junction varies from germline; a read error may be responsible. The chain combines TRBV5-1 with TRBJ2-7; unclear D gene. The CDR3 is made up of 14 amino acids. Germline CDR1 reads SGHRS; CDR2 reads YFSETQ. CDR3 coding DNA: TGCGCCAGCACCTTCGGACCTCCCTCCTACGAGCAGTGCTTC. This encodes CASTFGPPSYEQCF.

With regard to this clonotype: This likely reflects a read error, since a far larger clone is one base away. The rearrangement links TRBV6-5 to TRBJ2-5; possible D gene TRBD2, 5 bases. The DNA end favors TRBJ2-1, so the J call may be wrong. CDR3 length: 17 residues. Germline CDR1 is MNHEY and CDR2 is SVGAGI. CDR3 coding DNA: TGTGCCAGCAGTTCCCTAGCCCGAGGGAGATATAACAATGAGCAGTTCTTC. This encodes CASSSLARGRYNNEQFF.